This TCR beta chain was sequenced in a study of blood T cells in healthy people across ages. A second PCR, run for roughly 6 to 11 cycles, used a sample-barcoded 5' primer plus a J-beta primer mix. TCRdb passed the 5' RACE reads through MiXCR, listing each CDR3 protein once. The profile shows fewer than 1,200,000 distinct CDR3 sequences, under 30% of them singletons. About this clonotype: Its antigen is not identified.

Overall study results and limits: When set beside aged donors, long-lived donors presented more naive CD4+ cells and higher diversity.

Germline V gives CDR1 SQVTM, CDR2 ANQGSEA. Trimming removed 3 bases from V and 2 bases from J, with 11 bases in between. The CDR3 length is 14 residues. These data were also filed under a second study, of T cells of mothers and their children. From that second work: Both sample barcodes and 2-4 random nucleotides came from the M1S primer of the second PCR.

The sequencing input was blood. This sequence was found in a girl under 10 years old in good health. The chain recombines TRBV29-1 with TRBJ1-5; D perhaps matches TRBD1 (5 bases). CDR3 region: CSVEEGSGNQPQHF. The CDR3 nucleotides read TGCAGCGTTGAGGAGGGGTCAGGCAATCAGCCCCAGCATTTT.